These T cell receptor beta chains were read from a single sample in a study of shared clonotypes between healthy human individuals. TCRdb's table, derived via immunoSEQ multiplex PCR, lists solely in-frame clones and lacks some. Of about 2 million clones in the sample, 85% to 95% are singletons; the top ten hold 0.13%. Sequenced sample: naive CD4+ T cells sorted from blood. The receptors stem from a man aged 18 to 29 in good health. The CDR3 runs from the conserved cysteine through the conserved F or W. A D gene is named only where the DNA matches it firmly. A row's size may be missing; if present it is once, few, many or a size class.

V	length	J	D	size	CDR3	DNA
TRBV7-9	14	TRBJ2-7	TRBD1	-	CASSPGTEIPEQYF	TGTGCCAGCAGCCCCGGGACAGAGATTCCCGAGCAGTACTTC
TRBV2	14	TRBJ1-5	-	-	CASSAGGGNQPQHF	TGTGCCAGCAGTGCGGGAGGAGGGAATCAGCCCCAGCATTTT
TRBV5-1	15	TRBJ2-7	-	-	CASSLVGGETYEQYF	TGCGCCAGCAGCTTGGTAGGGGGTGAGACCTACGAGCAGTACTTC
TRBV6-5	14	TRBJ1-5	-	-	CASRNAGLNQPQHF	TGTGCCAGCAGGAATGCGGGGTTGAACCAGCCCCAGCATTTT
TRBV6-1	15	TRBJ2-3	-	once	CASSLARVSTDTQYF	TGTGCCAGCTCGCTTGCAAGGGTGAGCACAGATACGCAGTATTTT
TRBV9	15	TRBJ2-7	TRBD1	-	CASSESGTGAYEQYF	TGTGCCAGCAGCGAATCCGGGACAGGGGCCTACGAGCAGTACTTC
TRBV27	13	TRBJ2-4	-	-	CASRGPDRNIQYF	TGTGCCAGCAGGGGGCCCGACCGAAACATTCAGTACTTC
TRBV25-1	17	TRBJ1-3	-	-	CASSESTPGTGGNTIYF	TGTGCCAGCAGTGAATCAACCCCAGGGACGGGCGGAAACACCATATATTTT
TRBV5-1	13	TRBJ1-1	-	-	CASSLTSNTEAFF	TGCGCCAGCAGCTTAACCTCGAACACTGAAGCTTTCTTT
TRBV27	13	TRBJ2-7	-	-	CASSLKRDYEQYF	TGTGCCAGCAGTTTAAAGAGGGACTACGAGCAGTACTTC
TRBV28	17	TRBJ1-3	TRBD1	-	CASTSGTGASSGNTIYF	TGTGCCAGCACATCAGGAACAGGGGCCTCCTCTGGAAACACCATATATTTT
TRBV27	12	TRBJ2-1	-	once	CASSLGGYEQFF	TGTGCCAGCAGTTTGGGCGGTTATGAGCAGTTCTTC
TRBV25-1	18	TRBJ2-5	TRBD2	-	CASSDRLAGGKSPETQYF	TGTGCCAGCAGTGATCGGCTAGCGGGGGGGAAGTCTCCCGAGACCCAGTACTTC
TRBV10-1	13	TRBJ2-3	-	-	CATSEGGTDTQYF	TGCGCCACCTCAGAAGGAGGGACAGATACGCAGTATTTT
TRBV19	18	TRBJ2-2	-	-	CASSIVPGRRLVAGELFF	TGTGCCAGTAGTATAGTTCCAGGGCGAAGACTTGTGGCCGGGGAGCTGTTTTTT
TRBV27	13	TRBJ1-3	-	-	CASSLSVGNTIYF	TGTGCCAGCAGTTTATCGGTCGGAAACACCATATATTTT
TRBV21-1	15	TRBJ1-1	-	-	CASSKVPGLYTEAFF	TGTGCCAGCAGCAAAGTACCGGGGCTTTACACTGAAGCTTTCTTT
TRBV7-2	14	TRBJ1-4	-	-	CASSLRGANEKLFF	TGTGCCAGCAGCTTACGGGGGGCAAATGAAAAACTGTTTTTT
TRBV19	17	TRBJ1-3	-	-	CASSRAGTANSGNTIYF	TGTGCCAGTAGTCGGGCCGGGACGGCAAACTCTGGAAACACCATATATTTT
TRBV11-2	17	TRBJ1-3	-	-	CASSRITGPSSGNTIYF	TGTGCCAGCAGCCGAATTACGGGTCCTAGCTCTGGAAACACCATATATTTT
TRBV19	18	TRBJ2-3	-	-	CASSISGSAQTRTDTQYF	TGTGCCAGTAGTATTTCCGGGTCCGCACAGACCCGCACAGATACGCAGTATTTT
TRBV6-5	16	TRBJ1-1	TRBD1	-	CASSYPAPGGNTEAFF	TGTGCCAGCAGTTACCCCGCCCCAGGGGGAAACACTGAAGCTTTCTTT
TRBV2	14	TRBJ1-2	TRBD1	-	CASSGDSSNYGYTF	TGTGCCAGCAGTGGGGACAGCTCTAACTATGGCTACACCTTC
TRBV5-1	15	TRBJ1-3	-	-	CASSLDGAQGNTIYF	TGCGCCAGCAGCTTGGACGGGGCTCAAGGAAACACCATATATTTT
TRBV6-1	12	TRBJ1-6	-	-	CAISEGASPLHF	TGTGCCATCAGCGAGGGCGCCTCACCCCTCCACTTT
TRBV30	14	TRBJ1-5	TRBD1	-	CAFWTGKKDQPQHF	TGTGCCTTTTGGACAGGGAAAAAGGATCAGCCCCAGCATTTT
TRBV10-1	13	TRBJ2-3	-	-	CASSDYGQGTQYF	TGCGCCAGCAGTGATTACGGTCAGGGTACGCAGTATTTT
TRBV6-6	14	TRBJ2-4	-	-	CASSYPLEANIQYF	TGTGCCAGCAGTTATCCACTAGAGGCAAACATTCAGTACTTC
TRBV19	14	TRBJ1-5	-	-	CASSIDSRNQPQHF	TGTGCCAGTAGTATTGACAGTCGGAATCAGCCCCAGCATTTT
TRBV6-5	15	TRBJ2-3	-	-	CASSPAGISTDTQYF	TGTGCCAGCAGCCCCGCTGGGATAAGCACAGATACGCAGTATTTT
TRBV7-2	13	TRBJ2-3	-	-	CASSFGGADTQYF	TGTGCCAGCAGCTTTGGGGGCGCAGATACGCAGTATTTT
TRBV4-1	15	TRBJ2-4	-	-	CASSQEGIAKNIQYF	TGCGCCAGCAGCCAAGAAGGAATAGCCAAAAACATTCAGTACTTC
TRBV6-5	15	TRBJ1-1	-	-	CASSYSSRDHTEAFF	TGTGCCAGCAGTTACTCGAGCAGGGATCACACTGAAGCTTTCTTT
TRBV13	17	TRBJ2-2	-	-	CASSLSKGTKSSGELFF	TGTGCCAGCAGCTTAAGTAAGGGGACGAAAAGTTCCGGGGAGCTGTTTTTT
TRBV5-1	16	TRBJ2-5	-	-	CASSLGIGGPQETQYF	TGCGCCAGCAGCTTGGGTATCGGGGGACCCCAAGAGACCCAGTACTTC
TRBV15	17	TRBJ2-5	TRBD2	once	CATSRGVWTSGSGTQYF	TGTGCCACCAGCAGGGGGGTCTGGACTAGCGGGTCCGGGACCCAGTACTTC